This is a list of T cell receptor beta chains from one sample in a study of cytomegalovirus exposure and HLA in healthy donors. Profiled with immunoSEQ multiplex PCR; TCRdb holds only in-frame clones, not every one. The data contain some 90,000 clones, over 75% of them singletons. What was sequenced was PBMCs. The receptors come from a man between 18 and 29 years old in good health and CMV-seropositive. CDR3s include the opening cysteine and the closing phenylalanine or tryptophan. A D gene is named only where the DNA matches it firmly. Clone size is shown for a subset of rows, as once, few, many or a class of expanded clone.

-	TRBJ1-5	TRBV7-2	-	CASSLVGGSSNQPQHF	TGTGCCAGCAGCTTAGTAGGGGGTTCGAGCAATCAGCCCCAGCATTTT
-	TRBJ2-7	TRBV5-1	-	CASSLWLKVRGGEQYF	TGCGCCAGCAGTCTCTGGTTAAAGGTCAGGGGCGGCGAGCAGTACTTC
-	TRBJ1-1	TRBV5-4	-	CASSLGLGLTEAFF	TGTGCCAGCAGCTTGGGGTTGGGACTCACTGAAGCTTTCTTT
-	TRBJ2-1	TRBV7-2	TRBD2	CASSPLLAGGNEQFF	TGTGCCAGCAGCCCGCTCCTAGCGGGGGGGAATGAGCAGTTCTTC
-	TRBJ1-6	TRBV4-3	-	CASSQGAKRGLGYNSPLHF	TGCGCCAGCAGCCAAGGGGCGAAGCGGGGGCTGGGCTATAATTCACCCCTCCACTTT
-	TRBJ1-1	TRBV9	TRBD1	CASSVATGTGGRTEAFF	TGTGCCAGCAGCGTAGCTACGGGGACAGGGGGCAGGACTGAAGCTTTCTTT
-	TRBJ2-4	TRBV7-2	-	CASSPGLGGFKNIQYF	TGTGCCAGCAGCCCAGGACTAGGGGGGTTCAAAAACATTCAGTACTTC
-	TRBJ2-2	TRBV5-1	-	CASSSILDRRTGELFF	TGCGCCAGCAGCTCTATACTAGACCGAAGGACCGGGGAGCTGTTTTTT
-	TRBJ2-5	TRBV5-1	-	CASSLQNQETQYF	TGCGCCAGCAGCTTACAGAACCAAGAGACCCAGTACTTC
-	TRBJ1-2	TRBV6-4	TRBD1	CASNPTGGSYGYTF	TGTGCCAGCAATCCGACAGGGGGCAGCTATGGCTACACCTTC
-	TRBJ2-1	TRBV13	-	CASSLGSAGNNEQFF	TGTGCCAGCAGCTTAGGCTCGGCAGGGAACAATGAGCAGTTCTTC
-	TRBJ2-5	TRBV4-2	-	CASSQERSLVPETQYF	TGTGCCAGCAGCCAAGAGAGAAGTTTGGTTCCAGAGACCCAGTACTTC
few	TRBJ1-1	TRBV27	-	CASKQDMNTEAFF	TGTGCCAGCAAACAGGATATGAACACTGAAGCTTTCTTT
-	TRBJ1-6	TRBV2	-	CASSEGESSYNSPLHF	TGTGCCAGCAGTGAAGGAGAGAGCTCCTATAATTCACCCCTCCACTTT
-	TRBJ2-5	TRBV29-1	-	CSVEKGGGQETQYF	TGCAGCGTTGAAAAAGGTGGAGGGCAGGAGACCCAGTACTTC
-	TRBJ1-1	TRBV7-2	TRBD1	CASSLGGGMNTEAFF	TGTGCCAGCAGCCTAGGGGGCGGTATGAACACTGAAGCTTTCTTT
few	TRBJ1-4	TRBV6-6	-	CASSLQGGGEKLFF	TGTGCCAGCAGTTTACAGGGAGGGGGTGAAAAACTGTTTTTT
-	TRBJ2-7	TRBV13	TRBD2	CASSEGLGDYEQYF	TGTGCCAGCAGCGAGGGACTAGGAGATTACGAGCAGTACTTC
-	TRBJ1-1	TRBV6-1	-	CASWRGGMNTEAFF	TGTGCCAGCTGGCGGGGCGGCATGAACACTGAAGCTTTCTTT
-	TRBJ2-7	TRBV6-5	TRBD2	CASSYSASGHRDF	TGTGCCAGCAGTTACTCGGCTAGCGGGCACAGGGACTTC